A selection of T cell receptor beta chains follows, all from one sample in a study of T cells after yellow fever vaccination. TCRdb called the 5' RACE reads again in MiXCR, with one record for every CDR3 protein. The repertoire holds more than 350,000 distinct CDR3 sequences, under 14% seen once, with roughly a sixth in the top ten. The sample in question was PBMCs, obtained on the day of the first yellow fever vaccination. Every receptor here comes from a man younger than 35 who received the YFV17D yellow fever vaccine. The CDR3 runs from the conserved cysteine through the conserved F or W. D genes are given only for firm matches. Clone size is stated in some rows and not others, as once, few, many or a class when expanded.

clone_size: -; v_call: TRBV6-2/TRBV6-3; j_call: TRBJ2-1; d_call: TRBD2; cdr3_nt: TGTGCCAGCAGCTCCGCCCGTCGCGGAGAGCGGGGGGGCCCTCCCTACAATGAGCAGTTCTTC; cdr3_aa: CASSSARRGERGGPPYNEQFF
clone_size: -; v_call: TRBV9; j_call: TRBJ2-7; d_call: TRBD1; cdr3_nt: TGTGCCAGCAGCCTAGGGACAGGTTCGGACGAGCAGTACTTC; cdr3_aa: CASSLGTGSDEQYF
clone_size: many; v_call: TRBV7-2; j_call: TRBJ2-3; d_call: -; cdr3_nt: TGTGCCAGCAGCTTAGATCCTAGTACGCAGTATTTT; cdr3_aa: CASSLDPSTQYF
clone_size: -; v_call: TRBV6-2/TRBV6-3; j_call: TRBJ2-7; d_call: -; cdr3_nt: TGTGCCAGCAGTTGGTTCGGCAAGTCCTACGAGCAGTACTTC; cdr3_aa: CASSWFGKSYEQYF
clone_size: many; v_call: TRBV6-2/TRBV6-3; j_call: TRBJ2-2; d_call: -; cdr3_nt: TGTGCCAGCAGTTACAGCGGTGGGACCGGGGAGCTGTTTTTT; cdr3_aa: CASSYSGGTGELFF
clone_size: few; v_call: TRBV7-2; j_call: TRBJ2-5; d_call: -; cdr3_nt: TGTGCCAGCAGCTTAGTTGGCGGGGGCTCCCAAGAGACCCAGTACTTC; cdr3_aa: CASSLVGGGSQETQYF
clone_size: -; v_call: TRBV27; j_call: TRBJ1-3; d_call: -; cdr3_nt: TGTGCCAGCAGTTTATCGGGGAACTTGGGAAACACCATATATTTT; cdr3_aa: CASSLSGNLGNTIYF
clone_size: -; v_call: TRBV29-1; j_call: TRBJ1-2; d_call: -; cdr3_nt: TGCAGCGTTGTGGGGCAGGAGGACGGCTACACCTTC; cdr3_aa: CSVVGQEDGYTF
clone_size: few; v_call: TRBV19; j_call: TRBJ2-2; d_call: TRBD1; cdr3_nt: TGTGCCAGTAGTATCCGGACAGGGGGAACCGGGGAGCTGTTTTTT; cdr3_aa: CASSIRTGGTGELFF
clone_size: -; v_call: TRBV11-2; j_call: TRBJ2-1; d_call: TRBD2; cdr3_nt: TGTGCCAGCAGCGCGATAGCGGGGGGGGAGAATGAGCAGTTCTTC; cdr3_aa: CASSAIAGGENEQFF
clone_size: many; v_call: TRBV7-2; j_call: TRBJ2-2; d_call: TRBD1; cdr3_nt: TGTGCCAGCAGGGGACAGGGAGGAATGGAGCTGTTTTTT; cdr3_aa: CASRGQGGMELFF
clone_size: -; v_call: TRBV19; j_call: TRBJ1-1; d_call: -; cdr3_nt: TGTGCCAGTAGTATCCGAAGGGATGAAGCTTTCTTT; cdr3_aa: CASSIRRDEAFF
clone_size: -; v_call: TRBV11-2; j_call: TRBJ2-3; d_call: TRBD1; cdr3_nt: TGTGCCAGCAGCCCCGGACGGGACAGGGCCACAGATACGCAGTATTTT; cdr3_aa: CASSPGRDRATDTQYF
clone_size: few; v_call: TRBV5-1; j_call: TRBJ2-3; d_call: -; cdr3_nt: TGCGCCAGCAGCTCCCGCGCGGGCAGATTCTCAGATACGCAGTATTTT; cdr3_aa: CASSSRAGRFSDTQYF
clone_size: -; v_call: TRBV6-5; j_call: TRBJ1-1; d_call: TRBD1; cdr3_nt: TGTGCCAGCAGCCGGGGACAGAAAGGGAACACTGAAGCTTTCTTT; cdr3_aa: CASSRGQKGNTEAFF
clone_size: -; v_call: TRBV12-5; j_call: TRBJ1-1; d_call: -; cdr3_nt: TGTGCTAGCGCAACCACAGGTAACACTGAAGCTTTCTTT; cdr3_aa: CASATTGNTEAFF
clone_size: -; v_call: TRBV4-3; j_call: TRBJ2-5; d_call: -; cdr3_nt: TGCGCCAGCAGCCAAGATGGTAACCAAGAGACCCAGTACTTC; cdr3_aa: CASSQDGNQETQYF
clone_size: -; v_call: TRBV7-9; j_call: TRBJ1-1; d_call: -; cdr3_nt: TGTGCCAGCAGCCCCTGGGGAGCTTCTAACACTGGAGCTTTCTTT; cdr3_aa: CASSPWGASNTGAFF
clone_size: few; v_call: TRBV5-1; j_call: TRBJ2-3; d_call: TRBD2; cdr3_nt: TGCGCCAGCAGCGCCCGTTCTAGCGGGGGGGCATCAGATACGCAGTATTTT; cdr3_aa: CASSARSSGGASDTQYF
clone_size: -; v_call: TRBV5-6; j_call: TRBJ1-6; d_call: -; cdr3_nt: TGTGCCAGCAGCTTGCCAGGCGGCCACTATAATTCACCCCTCCACTTT; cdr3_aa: CASSLPGGHYNSPLHF
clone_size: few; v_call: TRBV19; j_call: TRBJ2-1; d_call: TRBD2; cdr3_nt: TGTGCCAGCGCACCTCTTAGCGGGGGGTCCTACAATGAGCAGTTCTTC; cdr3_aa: CASAPLSGGSYNEQFF
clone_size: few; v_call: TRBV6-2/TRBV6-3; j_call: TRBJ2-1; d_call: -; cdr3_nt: TGTGCCAGCGGGGTGTACCATGAGCAGTTCTTC; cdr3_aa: CASGVYHEQFF
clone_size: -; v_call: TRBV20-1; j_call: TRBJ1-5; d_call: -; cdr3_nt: TGCAGTGCCCTTGACAGGCCCAATCAGCCCCAGCATTTT; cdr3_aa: CSALDRPNQPQHF
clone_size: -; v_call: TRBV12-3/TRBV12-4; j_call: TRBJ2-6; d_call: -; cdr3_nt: TGTGCCAGCACCCGGTGGGGCACCTCTGGGGCCAACGTCCTGACTTTC; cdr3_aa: CASTRWGTSGANVLTF
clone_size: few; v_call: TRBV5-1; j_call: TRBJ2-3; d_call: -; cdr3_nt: TGCGCCAGCAGCTTGGGGGGAGCGTACCGCACAGATACGCAGTATTTT; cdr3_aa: CASSLGGAYRTDTQYF
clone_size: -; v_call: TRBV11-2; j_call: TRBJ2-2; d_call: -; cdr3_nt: TGTGCCAGCAGCTTGAGGGGAGGCCCGGGAAGAGTTACCGACACCGGGGAGCTGTTTTTT; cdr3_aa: CASSLRGGPGRVTDTGELFF
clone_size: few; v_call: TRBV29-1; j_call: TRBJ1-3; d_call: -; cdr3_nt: TGCAGCGTTGTGGGGGGTACTGGAAACACCATATATTTT; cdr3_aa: CSVVGGTGNTIYF
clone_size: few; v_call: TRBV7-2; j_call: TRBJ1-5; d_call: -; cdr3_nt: TGTGCCAGCAGTTTAGGGACCGGCGGACCCCAGCATTTT; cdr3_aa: CASSLGTGGPQHF
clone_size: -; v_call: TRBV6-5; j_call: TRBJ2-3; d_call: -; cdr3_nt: TGTGCCAGCAGTTACTCGCTCCAGGGCCCAGATACGCAGTATTTT; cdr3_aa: CASSYSLQGPDTQYF
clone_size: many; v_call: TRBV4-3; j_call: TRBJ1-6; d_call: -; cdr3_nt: TGCGCCAGCAGCCAAGATGTACAGCCCTCCTATAATTCACCCCTCCACTTT; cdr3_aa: CASSQDVQPSYNSPLHF
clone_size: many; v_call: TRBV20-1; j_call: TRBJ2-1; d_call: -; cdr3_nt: TGCAGTGCTAGAGTGTGGGGCCCCTACAATGAGCAGTTCTTC; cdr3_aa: CSARVWGPYNEQFF
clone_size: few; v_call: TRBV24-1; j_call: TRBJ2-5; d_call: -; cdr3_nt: TGTGCCACCAGCGCTGCAGGGTCCCAAGAGACCCAGTACTTC; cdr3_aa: CATSAAGSQETQYF
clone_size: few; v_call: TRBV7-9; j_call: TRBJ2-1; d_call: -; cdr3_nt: TGTGCCAGCAGCTTAGCGCACGGGGCTAATGAGCAGTTCTTC; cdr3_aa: CASSLAHGANEQFF
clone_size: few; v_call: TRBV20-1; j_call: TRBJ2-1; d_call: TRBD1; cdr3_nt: TGCAGTGCTAGATCATGGGGGACAGGGTCCTCCTACAATGAGCAGTTCTTC; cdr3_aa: CSARSWGTGSSYNEQFF
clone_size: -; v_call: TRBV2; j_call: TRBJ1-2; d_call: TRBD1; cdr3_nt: TGTGCCAGCAGTGTCACGGGACAGGAGACTTATGGCTACACCTTC; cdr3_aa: CASSVTGQETYGYTF
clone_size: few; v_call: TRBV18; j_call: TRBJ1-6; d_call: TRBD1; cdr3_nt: TGTGCCAGCTCACCACGAGACAGGGATTCACCCCTCCACTTT; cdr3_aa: CASSPRDRDSPLHF
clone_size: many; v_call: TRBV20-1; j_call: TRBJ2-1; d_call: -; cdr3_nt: TGCAGTGCTGCGCGAGCCAATGAGCAGTTCTTC; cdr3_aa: CSAARANEQFF
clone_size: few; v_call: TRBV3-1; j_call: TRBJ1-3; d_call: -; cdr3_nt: TGTGCCAGCAGCCTTTCCGGTACCTCTGGAAACACCATATATTTT; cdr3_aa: CASSLSGTSGNTIYF
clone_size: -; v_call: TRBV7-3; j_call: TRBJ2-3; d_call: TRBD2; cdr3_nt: TGTGCCAGCAGCCCAAGCGGGGGGGCTTTTGTGAATACGCAGTATTTT; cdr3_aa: CASSPSGGAFVNTQYF
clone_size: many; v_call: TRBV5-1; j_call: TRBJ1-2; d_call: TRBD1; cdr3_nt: TGCGCCAGCAGGGAGCAGGGGGCGAGTGATGGCTACACCTTC; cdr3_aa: CASREQGASDGYTF
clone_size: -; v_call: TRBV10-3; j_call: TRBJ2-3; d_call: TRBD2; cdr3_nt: TGTGCCATCGCCTCTAGCGGGTCCACAGATACGCAGTATTTT; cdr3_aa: CAIASSGSTDTQYF
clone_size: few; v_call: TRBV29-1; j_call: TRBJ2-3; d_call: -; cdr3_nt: TGCAGCGTTGAAGTCGAAGGGAGAACTAGCACAGATACGCAGTATTTT; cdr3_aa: CSVEVEGRTSTDTQYF
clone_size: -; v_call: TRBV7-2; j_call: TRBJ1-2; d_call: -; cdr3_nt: TGTGCCAGCAGCCCCAGCGGGGCCTATGGCTACACCTTC; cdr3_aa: CASSPSGAYGYTF